The 30 T cell receptor beta chains listed next were all sequenced from one sample in a study of monozygotic twins with inflammatory bowel disease. TCRdb reprocessed the 5' RACE reads and keeps a single row for each CDR3 protein, giving no DNA. The listing contains around 200,000 distinct CDR3 sequences. The sample was blood. Receptors were obtained from a human donor with ulcerative colitis or Crohn's disease, or a healthy co-twin of an affected twin (not recorded which).

This chain connects TRBV7-6 to TRBJ2-2. This CDR3 is built from 14 residues. CDR1 and CDR2 from the germline V gene are SGHVS and FNYEAQ. The CDR3 region is CASSGRETTGELFF.

This chain links TRBV2 with TRBJ1-2; absent DNA, TCRdb's TRBD1 call cannot be checked. The germline gives CDR1 SNHLY, CDR2 FYNNEI. CDR3 length equals 13 residues. The CDR3 protein is CASRDRDTYGYTF.

The V call is TRBV5-1, the J call TRBJ1-1. Germline loops: CDR1 SGHRS, CDR2 YFSETQ. There are 11 residues in the CDR3. The CDR3 loop reads CASSQNTEAFF.

The chain joins TRBV4-1 to TRBJ2-3; TCRdb proposes TRBD2, but this gene call is untestable without DNA. This CDR3 contains 18 residues. In germline, CDR1 is MGHRA, CDR2 YSYEKL. The CDR3 is CASSRIGTSGGAPDTQYF.

The CDR3 here is CASRPDLYGYTF. The rearrangement links TRBV2 to TRBJ1-2. CDR3 length: 12 residues. Germline lookup yields CDR1 SNHLY and CDR2 FYNNEI.

V usage is TRBV5-1 and J usage is TRBJ2-1; TCRdb gives TRBD2 as the D gene, but with no DNA this cannot be confirmed. From germline, CDR1 is SGHRS and CDR2 YFSETQ. The CDR3 runs to 15 residues. CDR3 sequence reads: CASSLTSGAYNEQFF.

This chain joins TRBV7-3 and TRBJ2-1; absent DNA, TCRdb's TRBD2 call cannot be checked. The CDR3 covers 17 residues. Germline values: CDR1 SGHTA, CDR2 FQGTGA. Here the CDR3 reads CASSLRPSGDRFNEQFF.

The chain carries TRBV11-2 and TRBJ2-5; the D call from TCRdb, TRBD2, cannot be confirmed without DNA. Per the germline V gene, CDR1 is SGHAT and CDR2 is FQNNGV. The CDR3 runs to 17 residues. The chain's CDR3 is CASSLRAGLGGAETQYF.

This chain joins TRBV20-1 and TRBJ2-7. The germline CDR1 and CDR2 sequences are DFQATT and SNEGSKA (reference sequence). This CDR3 is built from 12 residues. The CDR3 region is CSASGPSYEQYF.

The rearrangement uses TRBV5-4 and TRBJ2-1; TCRdb's D call, TRBD1, is unchecked because there is no DNA. The CDR3 contains 16 residues. Germline V gives CDR1 SGHNT, CDR2 YYREEE (reference sequence). CDR3 residues: CASSLGVGQGMNEQFF.

The rearrangement joins TRBV10-3 to TRBJ2-2. The CDR3 has 15 residues. CDR1 is ENHRY, CDR2 SYGVKD, per germline. The CDR3 is CAISESILLTGELFF.

This chain joins TRBV5-5 and TRBJ2-1; the D call from TCRdb, TRBD1, cannot be confirmed without DNA. The CDR3 spans 12 residues. Germline CDR1 reads SGHKS; CDR2 reads YYEKEE (reference sequence). The CDR3 is CASSLGARRQFF.

This chain joins TRBV5-8 and TRBJ2-5; the D gene TCRdb calls, TRBD2, cannot be checked with no DNA. The CDR3 is 18 amino acids. CDR1 and CDR2 (germline): SGHTS, YDEGEE. CDR3 protein: CASSRILGRRRGQETQYF. Variable domain in full (rest from reference TRBV5-8 and TRBJ2-5): EAGVTQSPTHLIKTRGQQATLRCSPISGHTSVYWYQQALGLGLQFLLWYDEGEERNRGNFPPRFSGRQFPNYSSELNVNALELEDSALYLCASSRILGRRRGQETQYFGPGTRLLVL.

This sequence joins TRBV5-1 and TRBJ1-1; the D gene TCRdb calls, TRBD1, cannot be checked with no DNA. This CDR3 comprises 17 residues. Per the germline V gene, CDR1 is SGHRS and CDR2 is YFSETQ. This CDR3 is CASSLPRGRGMNTEAFF.

The genes are TRBV9 and TRBJ2-3; as DNA is missing, the TRBD1 call by TCRdb cannot be tested. Germline V gene sequence: CDR1 SGDLS, CDR2 YYNGEE. CDR3 length equals 15 residues. Here the CDR3 reads CASSASGGAADTQYF.

CDR3 sequence: CASSLRGDNYGYTF. The chain links TRBV7-2 to TRBJ1-2. The germline CDR1 and CDR2 sequences are SGHTA and FQGNSA. This CDR3 region has 14 residues. Filled out from reference TRBV7-2 and TRBJ1-2, the complete variable domain reads GAGVSQSPSNKVTEKGKDVELRCDPISGHTALYWYRQSLGQGLEFLIYFQGNSAPDKSGLPSDRFSAERTGGSVSTLTIQRTQQEDSAVYLCASSLRGDNYGYTFGSGTRLTVV.

This chain connects TRBV3-1 to TRBJ1-4; there is no DNA to check the TCRdb D call of TRBD1. The CDR3 has 14 amino acids. CDR1 and CDR2 (germline): LGHDT, YNNKEL (reference sequence). CDR3 protein: CASSPGPTGEKLFF.

The V and J genes are TRBV27 and TRBJ2-2; as DNA is missing, the TRBD1 call by TCRdb cannot be tested. Germline values: CDR1 MNHEY, CDR2 SMNVEV (reference sequence). This CDR3 contains 15 residues. This chain's CDR3 is CASSFGTGFTGELFF.

V usage is TRBV5-1 and J usage is TRBJ1-2; TCRdb lists TRBD1, though no DNA is available to test this call. There are 13 residues in the CDR3. Germline V CDR1 and CDR2: SGHRS, YFSETQ. The CDR3 region is CASRVTGDYGYTF.

The chain carries TRBV5-1 and TRBJ2-7. CDR3 length: 12 amino acids. Germline CDR1 and CDR2: SGHRS and YFSETQ. CDR3 amino acids: CASSFLSDEQYF.

The chain employs TRBV20-1 and TRBJ2-3. The CDR3 totals 17 residues. CDR1 is DFQATT, CDR2 SNEGSKA, per germline (reference sequence). CDR3 residues: CSAREPISHSLTDTQYF.

This sequence joins TRBV5-8 and TRBJ2-3; checking the TCRdb D call of TRBD1 is not possible without DNA. Per the germline V gene, CDR1 is SGHTS and CDR2 is YDEGEE. This CDR3 is built from 15 residues. This chain's CDR3 is CASSPGAGGSDTQYF. Full variable domain (rest looked up from reference TRBV5-8 and TRBJ2-3): EAGVTQSPTHLIKTRGQQATLRCSPISGHTSVYWYQQALGLGLQFLLWYDEGEERNRGNFPPRFSGRQFPNYSSELNVNALELEDSALYLCASSPGAGGSDTQYFGPGTRLTVL.

The chain links TRBV9 to TRBJ2-5; the TRBD1 assignment by TCRdb is unverifiable without DNA. Germline V gives CDR1 SGDLS, CDR2 YYNGEE. The CDR3 covers 16 residues. This CDR3 reads CASSVRPLAGKETQYF.

The V and J genes are TRBV5-6 and TRBJ1-2; there is no DNA to check the TCRdb D call of TRBD1. This CDR3 is 14 amino acids long. CDR1 SGHDT and CDR2 YYEEEE come from the germline V gene. This CDR3 is CASSLRGGWNGYTF.

V and J are TRBV5-1 and TRBJ2-2; no DNA is available, so the TRBD1 call from TCRdb remains unchecked. The CDR3 length is 15 residues. Germline CDR1 is SGHRS and CDR2 is YFSETQ. The CDR3 here is CASSSGQLYTGELFF.

The chain joins TRBV3-1 to TRBJ2-2. Germline V lookup: CDR1 LGHDT, CDR2 YNNKEL (reference sequence). The CDR3 totals 16 residues. The CDR3 spells CASSQHVLSNTGELFF.

V gene TRBV27 combines with J gene TRBJ2-1; the TCRdb D gene call, TRBD1, has no DNA to confirm it. Germline values: CDR1 MNHEY, CDR2 SMNVEV (reference sequence). This CDR3 contains 17 residues. Here the CDR3 reads CASSLEFGGEIYNEQFF.

The J gene is TRBJ2-7, the V gene TRBV20-1; TCRdb gives TRBD1 as the D gene, but with no DNA this cannot be confirmed. The CDR3 loop spans 14 amino acids. Germline CDR1 reads DFQATT; CDR2 reads SNEGSKA (reference sequence). This CDR3 is CSAQERGRIYEQYF.

V and J are TRBV2 and TRBJ1-3; TCRdb picks TRBD1, but there is no DNA to check that call. Germline V gives CDR1 SNHLY, CDR2 FYNNEI. The CDR3 loop spans 13 amino acids. The CDR3 region is CASRGQTGNTIYF. Looking up the rest from reference TRBV2 and TRBJ1-3 gives the full variable domain: EPEVTQTPSHQVTQMGQEVILRCVPISNHLYFYWYRQILGQKVEFLVSFYNNEISEKSEIFDDQFSVERPDGSNFTLKIRSTKLEDSAMYFCASRGQTGNTIYFGEGSWLTVV.

This chain links TRBV15 with TRBJ1-5. The CDR3 has 13 amino acids. Germline V lookup: CDR1 LNHNV, CDR2 YYDKDF (reference sequence). The CDR3 is CPTSRDGGQPQHF.